This TCR beta chain is drawn from a study of blood T cell repertoires in COVID-19. Study background: Donors in the United States, Italy and Spain gave samples during acute or convalescent COVID-19. Sources were T cells, B-cell-depleted T cells, or PBMCs; the material itself was cDNA or gDNA.

Authors' data handling: Reference gene primers were amplified, and this amplification served to estimate nucleated cell counts. Some clones are missing from TCRdb's copy, which holds only in-frame ones; the method was immunoSEQ multiplex PCR. D and trimming were read from the DNA, whereas the V and J calls and clone size are those reported in that table. The sample gives about 210,000 clones, about 80% of which show up once; roughly 7.8% is in the top ten. This CDR3 has 13 residues. Trimming at V came to 11 bases and at J to 4 bases, leaving 9 bases not matched to a gene. Germline lookup yields CDR1 LNHNV and CDR2 YYDKDF (reference sequence).

This chain connects TRBV15 to TRBJ2-5, with 8 nucleotides matching TRBD1. Source material: peripheral blood. The source of this sequence is a woman of 80 years or more with COVID-19, enrolled during active disease. CDR3 amino acids: CAAATGTGETQYF. The CDR3 nucleotides read TGTGCCGCCGCAACCGGGACAGGAGAGACCCAGTACTTC.